Below, 32 T cell receptor beta chains from the same sample are listed, as sequenced in a study. TCRdb analysed the 5' RACE reads with MiXCR anew, one entry per CDR3 protein. The profile covers about 9,100 distinct CDR3 sequences, with approximately 57% appearing a single time and roughly 5.7% taken by the ten largest. Sample: tumor-infiltrating memory CD4+ T cells sorted from the breast tumor. Subset of the sample: memory CD4+ T cells, CD4+CD45RO+CD25-. The origin of the receptors is a female donor with breast cancer.

J is TRBJ1-5 and V is TRBV7-6, with 8 bases identical to TRBD1. Germline V gene sequence: CDR1 SGHVS, CDR2 FNYEAQ. The length of the CDR3 is 15 residues. J was trimmed by 5 bases and V by 5 bases; bases with no gene match: 8. CDR3 residues: CASSRRQGPDQPQHF. The CDR3 nucleotides are TGTGCCAGCAGCCGTAGACAGGGGCCCGATCAGCCCCAGCATTTT.

This rearrangement joins TRBV12-3 or TRBV12-4 to TRBJ1-6; TRBD1 is a possible D gene (5 bases). The V and J ends lost 5 bases and 9 bases respectively, with 17 bases between them. The CDR3 is 15 residues long. Here the CDR3 DNA reads TGTGCCAGCAGTCCGGGGCGGGGGGTCGGTTCACCCCTCCACTTT. Amino acid sequence: CASSPGRGVGSPLHF.

This clonotype was observed a handful of times. The chain joins TRBV5-5 to TRBJ1-5; 7 bases are shared with TRBD1. CDR3 size: 16 residues. Germline V CDR1 and CDR2: SGHKS, YYEKEE (reference sequence). Trimming cost V 1 base and J 7 bases; bases outside gene matches: 11. CDR3 residues: CASSLYPTGIGQPQHF. CDR3 DNA sequence: TGTGCCAGCAGCTTGTACCCGACAGGGATCGGGCAGCCCCAGCATTTT.

Worth noting for this clonotype: This sequence may be a read error, since a much larger clone differs from it by one base. The rearrangement links TRBV7-2 to TRBJ2-7; 9 bases align to TRBD2. CDR3 length equals 15 residues. Per the germline V gene, CDR1 is SGHTA and CDR2 is FQGNSA. The CDR3 loop reads CAGRKNLAGKYEQYF. In DNA form, the CDR3 reads TGTGCCGGCAGAAAAAACCTAGCGGGGAAATACGAGCAGTACTTC.

The chain joins TRBV6-2 or TRBV6-3 to TRBJ1-1; D may be TRBD1 (5 bases). Looked up from germline, CDR1 is MNHEY and CDR2 is SVGEGT. V lost 4 bases to trimming and J lost 3 bases, with 12 bases between them. This CDR3 spans 14 amino acids. The CDR3 nucleotides are TGTGCCAGCAGTTCCACCGGGACTCACACTGAAGCTTTCTTT. Translated, it gives CASSSTGTHTEAFF.

The chain links TRBV7-3 to TRBJ1-1, with TRBD1 matching 7 bases. Looked up from germline, CDR1 is SGHTA and CDR2 is FQGTGA. The J segment lost 14 bases and the V segment lost 4 bases, leaving 10 bases of the junction unmatched. The CDR3 spans 12 residues. The DNA for the CDR3 is TGTGCCAGCAGCTCCCTGACAGGGAACCCATTCTTT. Translating gives CASSSLTGNPFF.

The chain links TRBV24-1 to TRBJ2-2, with D perhaps TRBD1 (6 bases). CDR3 length: 15 residues. Trimming took off 0 bases at V and 6 bases at J, with 10 bases between the two ends. The germline V gene has CDR1 KGHDR and CDR2 SFDVKD. The DNA for the CDR3 is TGTGCCACCAGTGATTTGCCGGCAGGGGCCGGGGAGCTGTTTTTT. This codes for CATSDLPAGAGELFF.

The V gene is TRBV20-1, the J gene TRBJ2-3, with 12 bases fitting TRBD2. The V and J ends lost 5 bases and 4 bases, in that order; junction bases with no gene match: 7. This CDR3 spans 15 amino acids. Germline CDR1 reads DFQATT; CDR2 reads SNEGSKA (reference sequence). CDR3 protein: CSALRTSGASDTQYF. The CDR3 coding sequence is TGCAGTGCTTTACGGACTAGCGGGGCCTCAGATACGCAGTATTTT.

V and J are TRBV20-1 and TRBJ2-3, with TRBD2 as a possible D gene (6 bases). V was pared by 3 bases and J by 0 bases, with 13 bases between. The CDR3 spans 15 residues. In germline, CDR1 is DFQATT, CDR2 SNEGSKA (reference sequence). CDR3 coding DNA: TGCAGTGCTAGTCTCGCTAGCGCAAGCACAGATACGCAGTATTTT. Translating it yields CSASLASASTDTQYF.

This clonotype was picked up a small number of times. The V call is TRBV7-2, the J call TRBJ2-5, with unresolved D. The germline CDR1 and CDR2 sequences are SGHTA and FQGNSA. The ends were cut back, 4 bases at V and 5 bases at J, with 14 bases in the middle. The CDR3 extends over 14 amino acids. The CDR3 region is CASSSFGLGETQYF. The CDR3 region has the DNA TGTGCCAGCAGCTCCTTCGGTCTTGGCGAGACCCAGTACTTC.

V usage is TRBV7-2 and J usage is TRBJ2-2; a possible D gene is TRBD1 (6 bases). This CDR3 is 13 amino acids long. Trimming stripped 5 bases from V and 6 bases from J, with 10 bases between. Germline values: CDR1 SGHTA, CDR2 FQGNSA. For the CDR3, the DNA is TGTGCCAGCAGCAAAAGACAGGCCGGGGAGCTGTTTTTT. Translation gives CASSKRQAGELFF. The complete variable domain, with remaining parts taken from reference TRBV7-2 and TRBJ2-2, reads GAGVSQSPSNKVTEKGKDVELRCDPISGHTALYWYRQSLGQGLEFLIYFQGNSAPDKSGLPSDRFSAERTGGSVSTLTIQRTQQEDSAVYLCASSKRQAGELFFGEGSRLTVL.

This clonotype was observed a handful of times. A read error may account for a junction end that differs from germline. V and J are TRBV10-3 and TRBJ1-6; 7 bases are shared with TRBD1. The CDR3 contains 15 residues. The germline gives CDR1 ENHRY, CDR2 SYGVKD. CDR3 sequence (DNA): TGTGCCATCAGCGAGTGGGCAGGGGGTAATTCACCCCTCCACTTT. The encoded protein is CAISEWAGGNSPLHF.

V is TRBV12-3 or TRBV12-4 and J is TRBJ1-2; D is ambiguous. V gave up 3 bases and J gave up 4 bases, with 12 bases separating them. The CDR3 is made up of 14 amino acids. CDR3 protein: CASSFEGRSYGYTF. CDR3 sequence (DNA): TGTGCCAGCAGTTTTGAGGGCAGGAGCTATGGCTACACCTTC.

The chain uses TRBV30 and TRBJ1-1; weak D call: TRBD1 (6 bases). Germline CDR1 reads GTSNPN; CDR2 reads SVGIG (reference sequence). The CDR3 spans 13 residues. V was pared by 7 bases and J by 6 bases, with 18 bases between. The CDR3 is CASESRTEAEAFF. For the CDR3, the DNA is TGTGCCTCCGAGAGTCGGACAGAGGCTGAAGCTTTCTTT.

This chain uses TRBV29-1 with TRBJ1-2; D is possibly TRBD1 (5 bases). Germline CDR1 and CDR2: SQVTM and ANQGSEA. Between the trimmed V and J ends, which lost 6 bases and 4 bases, there was a span of 15 bases. The CDR3 totals 13 residues. CDR3: CSVSEGQSYGYTF. The CDR3 nucleotides read TGCAGCGTCTCCGAGGGGCAGTCCTATGGCTACACCTTC.

This clonotype was picked up a small number of times. The chain employs TRBV6-5 and TRBJ1-6; D ambiguous. Trimming stripped 6 bases from V and 8 bases from J, with 17 bases between. Germline V gene lookup returns CDR1 MNHEY and CDR2 SVGAGI. The CDR3 sequence is 15 residues long. Here the CDR3 DNA reads TGTGCCAGCAGACGCGGACGGCCCGACGATTCACCCCTCCACTTT. This codes for CASRRGRPDDSPLHF.

This chain uses TRBV2 with TRBJ1-2, with 9 bases matching TRBD1. CDR3 length: 15 residues. J gave up 5 bases and V 6 bases, and 10 bases lay outside the gene matches. From germline, CDR1 is SNHLY and CDR2 FYNNEI. The CDR3 DNA is TGTGCCAGCAGAGGACCCCCGACAGGGGGTTATGGCTACACCTTC. This translates into CASRGPPTGGYGYTF.

The V and J genes are TRBV5-1 and TRBJ2-3; 7 bases are shared with TRBD2. The CDR3 spans 16 residues. V was pared by 5 bases and J by 1 base, with 10 bases of the junction left unmatched. In germline, CDR1 is SGHRS, CDR2 YFSETQ. CDR3 in amino acids: CASSDRTRGRTDTQYF. In nucleotides, the CDR3 is TGCGCCAGCAGTGACCGGACTAGGGGTCGCACAGATACGCAGTATTTT.

In this sample, this clonotype turned up a few times. This chain connects TRBV7-6 to TRBJ2-1; D is perhaps TRBD2 (6 bases). This CDR3 comprises 17 residues. Germline V gene lookup returns CDR1 SGHVS and CDR2 FNYEAQ. The V and J ends lost 2 bases and 2 bases respectively, with 16 bases between them. The chain's CDR3 is CASSLRTGGLPYNEQFF. Here the CDR3 DNA reads TGTGCCAGCAGCTTACGGACCGGGGGACTGCCCTACAATGAGCAGTTCTTC.

This clonotype was seen a few times. The chain has TRBV20-1 and TRBJ2-7; D remains ambiguous. The CDR3 length is 11 residues. Trimming cost V 6 bases and J 5 bases, with 11 bases left between them. Germline CDR1 DFQATT, CDR2 SNEGSKA (reference sequence). CDR3 in amino acids: CSARKVDEQYF. In nucleotides, the CDR3 is TGCAGTGCCCGAAAGGTGGACGAGCAGTACTTC.

This clonotype has a handful of counts. The V gene is TRBV7-2, the J gene TRBJ2-3; 9 bases match TRBD2. V gave up 4 bases and J gave up 8 bases; unmatched junction bases: 7. Germline lookup yields CDR1 SGHTA and CDR2 FQGNSA. CDR3 length: 14 residues. CDR3 nucleotides: TGTGCCAGCAGCTCGGCGGGGGGGGGCACTACGCAGTATTTT. Translating gives CASSSAGGGTTQYF.

This clonotype was observed once. The chain couples TRBV12-3 or TRBV12-4 to TRBJ2-7; possibly TRBD2 for D (5 bases). V lost 6 bases to trimming and J lost 0 bases, with 12 bases between them. The CDR3 extends over 14 amino acids. The CDR3 is CASSLTGISYEQYF. DNA of the CDR3: TGTGCCAGCAGCCTAACCGGGATCTCCTACGAGCAGTACTTC.

The chain is built from TRBV4-3 and TRBJ2-7; tentative D call: TRBD1 (5 bases). V was trimmed by 2 bases and J by 5 bases, leaving 13 bases between them. CDR1 and CDR2 (germline): LGHNA, YSLEER. The CDR3 is 14 amino acids. CDR3 loop: CASSQPLQGNEQYF. Written as DNA, the CDR3 is TGCGCCAGCAGCCAACCACTCCAGGGTAACGAGCAGTACTTC.

The J gene is TRBJ2-7, the V gene TRBV7-2; D gene ambiguous. Trimming cost V 1 base and J 3 bases, with 16 bases left between them. Germline V gene sequence: CDR1 SGHTA, CDR2 FQGNSA. This CDR3 region has 16 residues. The CDR3 DNA reads TGTGCCAGCAGCTTAGTCTCCCTCCTAACTAACTACGAGCAGTACTTC. Translating gives CASSLVSLLTNYEQYF. The full variable domain, completed using reference TRBV7-2 and TRBJ2-7, is GAGVSQSPSNKVTEKGKDVELRCDPISGHTALYWYRQSLGQGLEFLIYFQGNSAPDKSGLPSDRFSAERTGGSVSTLTIQRTQQEDSAVYLCASSLVSLLTNYEQYFGPGTRLTVT.

This clonotype was detected a few times. The chain is built from TRBV20-1 and TRBJ1-5, with D unclear. Trimming pared 3 bases from V and 1 base from J, leaving 10 bases between. CDR1 is DFQATT and CDR2 is SNEGSKA in the germline V gene (reference sequence). The CDR3 consists of 14 residues. CDR3 protein: CSARAEQSNQPQHF. The DNA for the CDR3 is TGCAGTGCTAGGGCCGAACAGAGCAATCAGCCCCAGCATTTT.

This clonotype is categorized as medium-sized. V usage is TRBV29-1 and J usage is TRBJ2-1, with D unclear. CDR1 SQVTM and CDR2 ANQGSEA come from the germline V gene. Trimming removed 6 bases from V and 4 bases from J, with 16 bases in between. The CDR3 is 14 amino acids. CDR3 in DNA: TGCAGCGTGGGCACCGATCGCCATTACAATGAGCAGTTCTTC. Translated, it gives CSVGTDRHYNEQFF.

This chain uses TRBV6-5 with TRBJ2-3; possibly TRBD1 for D (5 bases). V lost 2 bases, J lost 1 base, and 10 bases lay in between. CDR3 size: 15 residues. Germline V gene sequence: CDR1 MNHEY, CDR2 SVGAGI. CDR3 protein: CASSYRQGGTDTQYF. The CDR3 DNA sequence: TGTGCCAGCAGTTACCGGCAGGGTGGCACAGATACGCAGTATTTT.

The chain joins TRBV20-1 to TRBJ2-1, with unresolved D. V lost 3 bases and J lost 0, with 9 bases in between. CDR1 is DFQATT, CDR2 SNEGSKA, per germline (reference sequence). This CDR3 contains 14 residues. The CDR3 DNA is TGCAGTGCTAGGGACCTCCGCTCCTACAATGAGCAGTTCTTC. It translates to CSARDLRSYNEQFF.

This chain uses TRBV7-2 with TRBJ2-5; the D gene is possibly TRBD2 (6 bases). V was pared by 5 bases and J by 4 bases, with 11 bases between. CDR1 is SGHTA, CDR2 FQGNSA, per germline. There are 13 residues in the CDR3. CDR3 sequence reads: CASSVLSGETQYF. The CDR3 nucleotides are TGTGCCAGCAGCGTACTTAGCGGAGAGACCCAGTACTTC.

The chain combines TRBV4-3 with TRBJ2-1; D not certain. The germline CDR1 and CDR2 sequences are LGHNA and YSLEER. The CDR3 totals 13 residues. V was pared by 0 bases and J by 3 bases, with 3 bases between. CDR3 nucleotide sequence: TGCGCCAGCAGCCAAGACGACTACAATGAGCAGTTCTTC. This sequence encodes CASSQDDYNEQFF.

CDR3 region: CASSLGQANTEAFF. CDR3 nucleotides: TGTGCCAGCAGCCTGGGACAGGCTAACACTGAAGCTTTCTTT. This chain joins TRBV7-2 and TRBJ1-1; 8 bases map to TRBD1. Germline V lookup: CDR1 SGHTA, CDR2 FQGNSA. The CDR3 has 14 residues. V trimming: 5 bases; J trimming: 2 bases; junction bases outside the gene matches: 4.

Points on this clonotype: One junction end does not reproduce the germline sequence, and a read error may be involved. The V gene is TRBV7-8, the J gene TRBJ1-6; 7 bases are shared with TRBD1. The CDR3 runs 17 residues. Germline lookup yields CDR1 SGHVS and CDR2 FQNEAQ. In DNA form, the CDR3 reads TGTGCCAGCAGCTTAACATTGACAGGGAGCAGTAATTTACCCCTCCACTTT. It encodes CASSLTLTGSSNLPLHF.